The next 10 T cell receptor beta chains were all read from a single sample in a study of T cell clonotyping in hematopoietic cell transplantation. The repertoire was sequenced with immunoSEQ multiplex PCR; TCRdb's copy has only in-frame clones and lacks some. The sample shows approximately 44,000 clones, approximately 78% of them seen only once. Indicated time point: recipient sample about 28 days before transplant, after cytoreduction. The sequencing used peripheral blood mononuclear cells, collected before stem cell transplant. Source of these receptors: a man in his 60s with myelodysplastic syndrome. Some clones in this sample may be carry-over from other donors' samples.

The chain recombines TRBV30 with TRBJ2-2; D uncertain. Trimming left V 4 bases short and J 0 bases short, with 9 bases between. The CDR3 extends over 14 amino acids. Germline CDR1 and CDR2: GTSNPN and SVGIG (reference sequence). The CDR3 protein is CAWNRLSNTGELFF. For the CDR3, the DNA is TGTGCCTGGAATAGGTTATCGAACACCGGGGAGCTGTTTTTT.

The rearrangement joins TRBV10-3 to TRBJ1-3; possibly TRBD1 for D (5 bases). In germline, CDR1 is ENHRY, CDR2 SYGVKD. V gave up 1 base and J gave up 2 bases, with 9 bases separating them. The CDR3 loop spans 15 amino acids. The CDR3 loop is CAISELGGAGNTIYF. CDR3 nucleotides: TGTGCCATCAGTGAGTTAGGAGGGGCTGGAAACACCATATATTTT.

The chain links TRBV27 to TRBJ1-6; D unresolved. V dropped 7 bases and J dropped 0 bases, with 7 bases sitting between them. The CDR3 extends over 14 amino acids. The germline CDR1 and CDR2 sequences are MNHEY and SMNVEV (reference sequence). CDR3 residues: CASTRSSYNSPLHF. In nucleotides, the CDR3 is TGTGCCAGCACCCGGAGCTCCTATAATTCACCCCTCCACTTT.

V and J are TRBV14 and TRBJ1-1, with D possibly being TRBD1 (5 bases). Germline values: CDR1 SGHDN, CDR2 FVKESK. This CDR3 has 14 residues. Between the trimmed V and J ends, which lost 2 bases and 1 base, there was a span of 8 bases. The CDR3 DNA follows: TGTGCCAGCAGCCAATTTGACAGGAACACTGAAGCTTTCTTT. This sequence encodes CASSQFDRNTEAFF.

The chain combines TRBV6-5 with TRBJ1-6; D perhaps matches TRBD1 (6 bases). Germline V lookup: CDR1 MNHEY, CDR2 SVGAGI. The CDR3 length is 16 residues. The V and J ends lost 0 bases and 7 bases respectively, with 13 bases between them. CDR3 DNA sequence: TGTGCCAGCAGTTACTCGACGGGGGCTGCGAATTCACCCCTCCACTTT. Translating gives CASSYSTGAANSPLHF.

The chain carries TRBV15 and TRBJ1-2, with a possible D match to TRBD1 (5 bases). CDR1 and CDR2 (germline): LNHNV, YYDKDF (reference sequence). Trimming cost V 1 base and J 7 bases, with 10 bases left between them. The CDR3 is 13 amino acids. The CDR3 nucleotides are TGTGCCACCAGCAGAGTACAGGCGGGTGGCTACACCTTC. This encodes CATSRVQAGGYTF.

The chain has TRBV4-3 and TRBJ1-6; D call uncertain. This CDR3 contains 15 residues. Germline V gene data show CDR1 as LGHNA and CDR2 as YSLEER. Trimming left V 2 bases short and J 10 bases short, with 15 bases between. As DNA, the CDR3 is TGCGCCAGCAGCCAATACTACGGGGATGGGTCACCCCTCCACTTT. Amino acid sequence: CASSQYYGDGSPLHF.

This clone occurred a few times. Here the CDR3 DNA reads TGTGCCAGCAGTGAGATTTTAAGGTGGGGGATGAACACTGAAGCTTTCTTT. This codes for CASSEILRWGMNTEAFF. The V and J genes are TRBV2 and TRBJ1-1; D is perhaps TRBD1 (5 bases). With 3 bases removed from V and 0 bases from J, the gap between germline ends came to 17 bases. This CDR3 is built from 17 residues. Germline CDR1 and CDR2: SNHLY and FYNNEI. Based on the CDR3 plus reference TRBV2 and TRBJ1-1, the full variable domain is EPEVTQTPSHQVTQMGQEVILRCVPISNHLYFYWYRQILGQKVEFLVSFYNNEISEKSEIFDDQFSVERPDGSNFTLKIRSTKLEDSAMYFCASSEILRWGMNTEAFFGQGTRLTVV.

The chain links TRBV19 to TRBJ2-7, with TRBD2 identical over 10 bases. The V segment lost 2 bases and the J segment 2 bases; nucleotides outside the gene matches: 3. Per the germline V gene, CDR1 is LNHDA and CDR2 is SQIVND (reference sequence). The CDR3 totals 15 residues. The CDR3 DNA follows: TGTGCCAGTAGTATATCACTAGCGGGGACCTACGAGCAGTACTTC. It codes for CASSISLAGTYEQYF.

V usage is TRBV5-1 and J usage is TRBJ1-1; a possible D gene is TRBD1 (5 bases). Germline CDR1 SGHRS, CDR2 YFSETQ. Trimming took off 4 bases at V and 2 bases at J, with 18 bases between the two ends. This CDR3 region has 16 residues. The DNA for the CDR3 is TGCGCCAGCAGCCTCGAAGGGGCAACGGGCAACACTGAAGCTTTCTTT. This translates into CASSLEGATGNTEAFF.